This T cell receptor beta chain is from a study of metastatic and nonmetastatic thyroid tumors. Study details: The comparison covered peripheral blood and tumor or nodule tissue in malignant and benign thyroid patients. Overall study findings and caveats: In both blood and tumor samples, TCR beta diversity was reported significantly higher for malignant than benign nodules.

In the study's own analysis: A classifier for distant metastasis in papillary thyroid cancer was constructed using CDR3 differences observed across clinicopathological groups. TCRdb re-analyzed the PCR reads through MiXCR. The V and J calls reflect TCRdb's pipeline rather than the authors' work. This table holds 8,000 to 9,000 clones, roughly 24% found once. Before thyroid surgery, none of the patients had received any treatment. The V gene lost 5 bases and the J gene lost 6 bases, with 17 bases spanning the gap. CDR3 length: 15 residues. Germline V gene lookup returns CDR1 SEHNR and CDR2 FQNEAQ (reference sequence). On this clone: Its antigen is undetermined.

The sequencing sample was made of adjacent normal tissue. This receptor was taken from a female donor with papillary thyroid cancer or a benign thyroid nodule (not recorded which). Some clones in this sample may be carry-over from other donors' samples. The chain combines TRBV7-9 with TRBJ2-4; D may be TRBD1 (8 bases). The DNA of the CDR3 is TGTGCCAGCAGCCTCACCACAGGGGGGGGAAACATTCAGTACTTC. Encoded protein: CASSLTTGGGNIQYF.